This T cell receptor beta chain stems from a study of T-cell reconstitution after alpha-beta-depleted transplantation in children (dated by TCRdb to 2016 to 2017). Broadly, across the study: Using TCR repertoire profiling, the study quantitatively followed how T-cell immune reconstitution unfolded in children after TCRalphabeta/CD19-depleted allogeneic hematopoietic cell transplantation.

The receptor library was made with PCR. Sequencing relied on an Illumina HiSeq 2500. Molecular barcoding was employed in the preparation of TCR libraries, with unique molecular identifiers being used to normalize TCRbeta repertoire quantification. TCRdb trimmed the raw reads at Q25, called clones with MiXCR and kept productive beta chains. Rows are unified per CDR3 protein, each entry keeping the most common DNA and genes. For this sample the table gives some 70,000 distinct CDR3 sequences, of which just under 7.5% were detected only once. The leading ten clones occupy 2% to 3% of the sample. The germline V gene yields MNHEY for CDR1 and SVGAGI for CDR2. The CDR3 goes from the cysteine to the phenylalanine over 18 residues. Only CDR3 DNA remains: 54 bases, in frame from the first base. The V end gives up 7 bases and the J end 1 base, leaving 12 bases in the junction not matched to a gene. This clonotype was detected ten times or more. Its cognate antigen has yet to be identified. Base qualities are not at hand, and no much larger clone is one base apart.

The source material was PBMCs from the stem cell graft donor, sampled from the stem cell graft. The sequence was obtained from a human donor who donated a stem cell graft to a child with acute lymphoblastic leukemia. The V and J segments used are TRBV6-5 and TRBJ2-2; 10 bases in between match TRBD2. The sequence in DNA is TGTGCCAGCACCAAGGGTGTAGCGGGGGGCTGGAACACCGGGGAGCTGTTTTTT. It encodes CASTKGVAGGWNTGELFF.